The clone carrying this T cell receptor beta chain has more than one count but fewer than ten. No antigen is known for it. Germline CDR1 and CDR2: MGHRA and YSYEKL. J was trimmed by 3 bases and V by 1 base; bases with no gene match: 15. This CDR3 region has 19 residues. The sequenced template was cDNA made from the entire isolated RNA. Each sample of naive, central memory or regulatory T cells had, on average, around 3.3 million reads. Profiling relied on immunoSEQ multiplex PCR, and the TCRdb table lists in-frame clones only, not all of them. The sample consists of under 300,000 clones, roughly 14% of them appearing once. The sample is drawn from a study of beta chain features in type 1 diabetes. Study context: Across the samples, about 100 million sorted cells were examined in total. The study's findings and limits: In every one of the four CD4+ subsets, TCRB CDR3s were moderately but significantly shorter in Type 1 diabetes patients. Fewer junction insertions and more nucleotide deletions appeared in type 1 diabetes patients.

One heparinised blood draw, averaging roughly 120 mL, came from each donor. The TCR was taken from a man aged 25-40 years with type 1 diabetes. V and J are TRBV4-1 and TRBJ1-5, with TRBD1 matching 7 bases. Input material: naive CD4+ T cells from blood. CDR3 in amino acids: CASSQAGYDDRAVNQPQHF. The CDR3 DNA sequence: TGCGCCAGCAGCCAAGCTGGTTATGACGACAGGGCAGTCAATCAGCCCCAGCATTTT.